This TCR beta chain originates from a study of blood T cell repertoires in COVID-19. Study-wide background: Acute and convalescent COVID-19 samples came from the United States, Italy and Spain. T cells, B-cell-depleted T cells, or PBMCs supplied cDNA or gDNA.

There are 16 residues in the CDR3. V was clipped by 0 bases and J by 4 bases; unmatched bases: 7. Per the germline V gene, CDR1 is SGHRS and CDR2 is YFSETQ. Original handling: The assay estimated nucleated cells by amplifying reference gene primers. Sequencing used immunoSEQ multiplex PCR; TCRdb keeps in-frame clones, though not all of them. The V and J calls and the clone size are those of that table, but D and trimming were determined from the DNA. The table records approximately 110,000 clones, about 90% of them present only once. Sequencing was done on a sample of peripheral blood. This TCR was recovered from a woman between 50 and 59 years old with acute or convalescent COVID-19. V usage is TRBV5-1 and J usage is TRBJ2-5, with 9 nucleotides matching TRBD2. The CDR3 loop is CASSLVWGTSLETQYF. In DNA, the CDR3 is TGCGCCAGCAGCTTGGTTTGGGGGACTAGCCTAGAGACCCAGTACTTC.